This T cell receptor (beta chain) was identified in a study of blood T cell repertoires in COVID-19 (dated by TCRdb to 2018 to 2020). With respect to the entire study: Samples from collaborators originated in the United States, Italy and Spain and spanned both the acute and convalescent phases of COVID-19. The sample metadata nearly always contained a de-identified subject ID, COVID-19 status, age in years and sex. The dataset comprised deeply sampled blood TCRbeta repertoires from subjects exposed to, actively infected with, or recovered from COVID-19. The prospective study material was composed of cDNA or gDNA derived from T cells, B-cell-depleted T cells, or PBMCs. The repertoires were released in a freely available public database intended as a resource for research on the immune response to SARS-CoV-2. The samples were drawn from the first 160 participants of the ongoing ImmuneRACE study and from 950 to 1,500 subjects provided by 6 global collaborators. Where available, HLA class I and class II types were obtained from metadata supplied by the sample provider rather than from assay-based typing.

The full study reports these points: Clinical and demographic metadata were provided uncurated, with the amount varying by source and participant.

Collaborating institutions collected whole blood in K2EDTA tubes following their own protocols. Collaborator samples were shipped for TCRbeta analysis as frozen whole blood, isolated PBMCs, or DNA extracted from either sample type. TCRbeta CDR3 regions were amplified from genomic DNA by means of the immunoSEQ Assay, a bias-controlled multiplex PCR. On the study's bioinformatics: The number of nucleated cells in each sample was estimated by amplification of reference gene primers within the assay. To quantify the absolute abundance of each unique TCRbeta CDR3 rearrangement, sequence reads were collapsed and filtered. For each sample, productive Simpson clonality was calculated as the square root of Simpson's diversity index across productive rearrangements. This is the immuneACCESS table as TCRdb keeps it, with only in-frame sequences that have V and J called. A part of the clones is gone; compared with another copy, unresolved V genes explain less than half, and the rest is unexplained. The DNA was the basis for D and trimming; V, J and clone size are from that table. The sample includes some 130,000 clones, with around 88% observed a single time. 2.5% to 3.5% of the sample belongs to the ten largest clones.

A word on this clone: This receptor's antigen is unknown. Base qualities are not provided; no much larger clone lies one nucleotide away.

The CDR3 holds 15 amino acids from the cysteine to the phenylalanine. The kept DNA is CDR3 alone, 45 bases in frame from the first base. This TCR came from a man aged 55-75 years with active or convalescent COVID-19. Material for sequencing was peripheral blood. The chain was built from TRBV12-2 and TRBJ2-7; TRBD2 is the table's D call, not checked against the DNA. TRBV12-2 is a recognized pseudogene. This receptor carries the CDR3 CASRLQARRAYEQYF. Here is the DNA: TGTGCAAGTCGCTTACAAGCCCGTCGGGCCTACGAGCAGTACTTC.